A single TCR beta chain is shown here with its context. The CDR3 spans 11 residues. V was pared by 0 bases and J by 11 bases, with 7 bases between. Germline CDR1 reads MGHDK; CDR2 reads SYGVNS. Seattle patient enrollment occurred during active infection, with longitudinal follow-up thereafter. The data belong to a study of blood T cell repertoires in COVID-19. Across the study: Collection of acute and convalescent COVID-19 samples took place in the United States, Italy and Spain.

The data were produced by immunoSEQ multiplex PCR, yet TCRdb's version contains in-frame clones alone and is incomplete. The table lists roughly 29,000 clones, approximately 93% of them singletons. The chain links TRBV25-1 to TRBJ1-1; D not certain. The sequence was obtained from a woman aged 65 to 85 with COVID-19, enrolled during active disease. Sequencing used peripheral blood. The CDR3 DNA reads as TGTGCCAGCAGTGAATACAGGCACGCTTTCTTT. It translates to CASSEYRHAFF.